A selection of T cell receptor beta chains follows, all from one sample in a study of identical twins. Each CDR3 protein is one row after TCRdb ran MiXCR on the 5' RACE reads. The sample holds approximately 490,000 distinct CDR3 sequences, about 22% seen once. The data also belong to a second study, concerning yellow fever vaccine responses in identical twins.

What was sequenced was CD4+ T cells sorted from blood. The source of these receptors is a young woman in good health. Both conserved end residues are part of each CDR3. The order of the fields is clone size, V gene, J gene, CDR3 protein. Only part of the rows carry a size: once, few, many, or a class if the clone is expanded.

clone size: .; V gene: TRBV5-1; J gene: TRBJ2-3; CDR3 protein: CASKITGADTQYF
clone size: few; V gene: TRBV10-3; J gene: TRBJ1-2; CDR3 protein: CAIRDAYGYTF
clone size: few; V gene: TRBV6-4; J gene: TRBJ2-1; CDR3 protein: CASSDIWTGLRSNEQFF
clone size: .; V gene: TRBV20-1; J gene: TRBJ2-3; CDR3 protein: CSASPKDTQYF
clone size: .; V gene: TRBV5-1; J gene: TRBJ2-7; CDR3 protein: CASSLHTYEQYF
clone size: few; V gene: TRBV12-3/TRBV12-4; J gene: TRBJ1-1; CDR3 protein: CASSLGGQTEAFF
clone size: .; V gene: TRBV4-1; J gene: TRBJ2-7; CDR3 protein: CASSHDLAASSYEQYF
clone size: .; V gene: TRBV6-1; J gene: TRBJ2-3; CDR3 protein: CASSRGLATDTQYF
clone size: few; V gene: TRBV6-5; J gene: TRBJ2-7; CDR3 protein: CASSYRSISYEQYF
clone size: .; V gene: TRBV6-1; J gene: TRBJ2-3; CDR3 protein: CASSEVLAGAADTQYF
clone size: few; V gene: TRBV12-3/TRBV12-4; J gene: TRBJ2-7; CDR3 protein: CASSFLGTELSEQYF
clone size: .; V gene: TRBV4-2; J gene: TRBJ1-1; CDR3 protein: CASSQEVRQERAFF
clone size: .; V gene: TRBV20-1; J gene: TRBJ2-6; CDR3 protein: CSASPGSGANVLTF
clone size: .; V gene: TRBV12-3/TRBV12-4; J gene: TRBJ1-1; CDR3 protein: CASSFQTGEFQAFF
clone size: few; V gene: TRBV15; J gene: TRBJ2-5; CDR3 protein: CATSISGETQYF
clone size: .; V gene: TRBV29-1; J gene: TRBJ1-1; CDR3 protein: CSVRNPRGGSEAFF
clone size: few; V gene: TRBV6-5; J gene: TRBJ2-5; CDR3 protein: CASSYSDFGGGSETQYF
clone size: .; V gene: TRBV6-5; J gene: TRBJ2-5; CDR3 protein: CASGRREETQYF
clone size: few; V gene: TRBV29-1; J gene: TRBJ2-1; CDR3 protein: CSVDGYNEQFF
clone size: .; V gene: TRBV9; J gene: TRBJ2-1; CDR3 protein: CASSVGVAGAEEQFF
clone size: few; V gene: TRBV12-3/TRBV12-4; J gene: TRBJ1-2; CDR3 protein: CASRAGLEYGYTF
clone size: few; V gene: TRBV12-3/TRBV12-4; J gene: TRBJ2-3; CDR3 protein: CASTIKDSRTDTQYF
clone size: .; V gene: TRBV29-1; J gene: TRBJ1-4; CDR3 protein: CSVGQNEKLFF
clone size: many; V gene: TRBV3-1; J gene: TRBJ1-1; CDR3 protein: CASSRDGGSEAFF
clone size: few; V gene: TRBV12-3/TRBV12-4; J gene: TRBJ2-7; CDR3 protein: CACLGGGSYEQYF
clone size: .; V gene: TRBV6-1; J gene: TRBJ1-5; CDR3 protein: CASTKGGTRANSNQPQHF
clone size: few; V gene: TRBV7-9; J gene: TRBJ2-7; CDR3 protein: CASSPGTGRGEQYF
clone size: few; V gene: TRBV29-1; J gene: TRBJ1-1; CDR3 protein: CSVGKGGSTEAFF
clone size: .; V gene: TRBV24-1; J gene: TRBJ2-5; CDR3 protein: CATSTGGTQYF
clone size: few; V gene: TRBV15; J gene: TRBJ2-3; CDR3 protein: CATSPRTDTQYF
clone size: .; V gene: TRBV12-3/TRBV12-4; J gene: TRBJ2-7; CDR3 protein: CASRTSVGEQYF
clone size: few; V gene: TRBV10-3; J gene: TRBJ1-1; CDR3 protein: CAISEAMVATEAFF
clone size: .; V gene: TRBV7-9; J gene: TRBJ2-7; CDR3 protein: CASSSTWTGGDEQYF
clone size: .; V gene: TRBV5-1; J gene: TRBJ2-3; CDR3 protein: CASKEGVGDTQYF
clone size: few; V gene: TRBV24-1; J gene: TRBJ1-1; CDR3 protein: CATSEGGYTEAFF
clone size: .; V gene: TRBV5-1; J gene: TRBJ2-1; CDR3 protein: CASSVGSLTYNEQFF
clone size: few; V gene: TRBV2; J gene: TRBJ2-1; CDR3 protein: CASTRPRLRDEQFF
clone size: .; V gene: TRBV12-3/TRBV12-4; J gene: TRBJ2-5; CDR3 protein: CASSLAGIQYF
clone size: .; V gene: TRBV6-2/TRBV6-3; J gene: TRBJ2-5; CDR3 protein: CASSRTGGKETQYF
clone size: few; V gene: TRBV25-1; J gene: TRBJ1-3; CDR3 protein: CASTLAGNTIYF
clone size: many; V gene: TRBV15; J gene: TRBJ2-3; CDR3 protein: CATSRKREYTDTQYF
clone size: few; V gene: TRBV10-2; J gene: TRBJ1-2; CDR3 protein: CASSVVLNYGYTF
clone size: .; V gene: TRBV9; J gene: TRBJ2-5; CDR3 protein: CASSVGGGRSETQYF
clone size: few; V gene: TRBV2; J gene: TRBJ2-5; CDR3 protein: CASSEEQASSETQYF
clone size: .; V gene: TRBV28; J gene: TRBJ1-1; CDR3 protein: CASSRKVRAAEAFF
clone size: .; V gene: TRBV28; J gene: TRBJ2-3; CDR3 protein: CASSTQEGPRDTQYF
clone size: few; V gene: TRBV2; J gene: TRBJ2-1; CDR3 protein: CACRLAGNEQFF
clone size: few; V gene: TRBV20-1; J gene: TRBJ1-2; CDR3 protein: CSATRTANYGYTF
clone size: many; V gene: TRBV6-5; J gene: TRBJ2-1; CDR3 protein: CASSYSASGGLFF
clone size: .; V gene: TRBV7-2; J gene: TRBJ2-3; CDR3 protein: CASSLYLGVGADTQYF
clone size: .; V gene: TRBV28; J gene: TRBJ2-2; CDR3 protein: CASSPAIGTSGFTGELFF
clone size: many; V gene: TRBV5-5; J gene: TRBJ2-3; CDR3 protein: CASRYAGARTDTQYF
clone size: few; V gene: TRBV7-9; J gene: TRBJ1-1; CDR3 protein: CASSQVGVYTEAFF
clone size: few; V gene: TRBV12-3/TRBV12-4; J gene: TRBJ2-6; CDR3 protein: CASSAAQQGPGANVLTF
clone size: few; V gene: TRBV5-6; J gene: TRBJ2-4; CDR3 protein: CASSSPGPWDKNIQYF
clone size: few; V gene: TRBV29-1; J gene: TRBJ1-1; CDR3 protein: CSVEDYGREAFF
clone size: .; V gene: TRBV20-1; J gene: TRBJ1-5; CDR3 protein: CSASRESNQPQHF
clone size: .; V gene: TRBV20-1; J gene: TRBJ2-5; CDR3 protein: CSGVDRSDGTQYF
clone size: .; V gene: TRBV7-9; J gene: TRBJ2-1; CDR3 protein: CASRDRAVGEQFF